The rows below give T cell receptor beta chains drawn from one sample of a study of shared clonotypes between healthy human individuals. TCRdb keeps only in-frame clones here, not all; method: immunoSEQ multiplex PCR. The profile shows more than 2,000,000 clones, approximately 93% of them singletons. Specimen: naive CD4+ T cells from PBMCs. Receptors originate from a man between 18 and 29 years old in good health. Some clones in this sample may be carry-over from other donors' samples. Both conserved end residues are part of each CDR3. Each record gives: J gene, D gene, V gene, clone size, CDR3 DNA, CDR3 protein. D genes are given only for firm matches. Clone sizes are given selectively: once, few, many, or a class where the clone is expanded.

j_gene: TRBJ1-1
d_gene: NA
v_gene: TRBV30
abundance: NA
CDR3nt: TGTGCCTGGAGTGTACCCTTCCCCAGGGGCACTGAAGCTTTCTTT
CDR3aa: CAWSVPFPRGTEAFF

j_gene: TRBJ1-5
d_gene: NA
v_gene: TRBV6-5
abundance: NA
CDR3nt: TGTGCCAGCCCCCGCGGGTTTCGGAATCAGCCCCAGCATTTT
CDR3aa: CASPRGFRNQPQHF

j_gene: TRBJ2-1
d_gene: TRBD2
v_gene: TRBV9
abundance: NA
CDR3nt: TGTGCCAGCAGCGTAGGCCTAGCGGGAAGCCCGGCTCTGAGCGCCTACAATGAGCAGTTCTTC
CDR3aa: CASSVGLAGSPALSAYNEQFF

j_gene: TRBJ2-1
d_gene: TRBD1
v_gene: TRBV28
abundance: NA
CDR3nt: TGTGCCAGCAGTACTTTCCGGGACAGATCCTACAATGAGCAGTTCTTC
CDR3aa: CASSTFRDRSYNEQFF

j_gene: TRBJ2-7
d_gene: TRBD1
v_gene: TRBV28
abundance: NA
CDR3nt: TGTGCCAGCAGTGTGTTCGGACAGGGGGCGGTCGAGCAGTACTTC
CDR3aa: CASSVFGQGAVEQYF

j_gene: TRBJ1-5
d_gene: NA
v_gene: TRBV2
abundance: NA
CDR3nt: TGTGCCAGCAGTTCCGATAGGGGCGGCAATCAGCCCCAGCATTTT
CDR3aa: CASSSDRGGNQPQHF

j_gene: TRBJ2-5
d_gene: NA
v_gene: TRBV9
abundance: NA
CDR3nt: TGTGCCAGCAGCTTCTCCGAGCGTGCGGGAGAGACCCAGTACTTC
CDR3aa: CASSFSERAGETQYF

j_gene: TRBJ1-1
d_gene: NA
v_gene: TRBV6-5
abundance: NA
CDR3nt: TGTGCCAGCAGTTACTCGATCCCCCGGTTTGGCACTGAAGCTTTCTTT
CDR3aa: CASSYSIPRFGTEAFF

j_gene: TRBJ2-3
d_gene: NA
v_gene: TRBV20-1
abundance: NA
CDR3nt: TGCACCCCCGCAGGGGGGGATACGCAGTATTTT
CDR3aa: CTPAGGDTQYF

j_gene: TRBJ2-1
d_gene: NA
v_gene: TRBV15
abundance: NA
CDR3nt: TGTGCCACCAGCAGAGCACTCCTAAGCTCCTACAATGAGCAGTTCTTC
CDR3aa: CATSRALLSSYNEQFF

j_gene: TRBJ2-7
d_gene: NA
v_gene: TRBV20-1
abundance: NA
CDR3nt: TGCAGCGTATGGGGGGGCCACGAGCAGTACTTC
CDR3aa: CSVWGGHEQYF

j_gene: TRBJ1-1
d_gene: NA
v_gene: TRBV29-1
abundance: NA
CDR3nt: TGCAGCGTTGCACACTCGAACACTGAAGCTTTCTTT
CDR3aa: CSVAHSNTEAFF

j_gene: TRBJ2-3
d_gene: NA
v_gene: TRBV6-6
abundance: NA
CDR3nt: TGTGCCAGCAGTTCTTACGATACGCAGTATTTT
CDR3aa: CASSSYDTQYF

j_gene: TRBJ1-1
d_gene: TRBD1
v_gene: TRBV5-1
abundance: NA
CDR3nt: TGCGCCAGCAGCTTGGTTATAGGGGGCACCTACCTGAACACTGAAGCTTTCTTT
CDR3aa: CASSLVIGGTYLNTEAFF

j_gene: TRBJ1-3
d_gene: NA
v_gene: TRBV2
abundance: NA
CDR3nt: TGTGCCAGCACCCGGCAGGCGGACGGAAACACCATATATTTT
CDR3aa: CASTRQADGNTIYF

j_gene: TRBJ2-2
d_gene: NA
v_gene: TRBV5-1
abundance: NA
CDR3nt: TGCGCCAGCAGCTCCAGGCCGGGAGCGGGCACCGGGGAGCTGTTTTTT
CDR3aa: CASSSRPGAGTGELFF

j_gene: TRBJ1-3
d_gene: NA
v_gene: TRBV7-2
abundance: NA
CDR3nt: TGTGCCAGCAGCCTTAGCTTGGGGCCTGGAAACACCATATATTTT
CDR3aa: CASSLSLGPGNTIYF

j_gene: TRBJ2-7
d_gene: NA
v_gene: TRBV7-2
abundance: NA
CDR3nt: TGTGCCAGCAGCTTAATGAGAGGCGGAACCTACGAGCAGTACTTC
CDR3aa: CASSLMRGGTYEQYF

j_gene: TRBJ2-5
d_gene: TRBD2
v_gene: TRBV14
abundance: NA
CDR3nt: TGTGCCAGCAGCCACGGACTAGCGGGAGCAGAGACCCAGTACTTC
CDR3aa: CASSHGLAGAETQYF

j_gene: TRBJ1-2
d_gene: TRBD1
v_gene: TRBV5-1
abundance: NA
CDR3nt: TGCGCCAGCAGCTCAGCTCCGGGACAGGGGGCGGGTGGCTACACCTTC
CDR3aa: CASSSAPGQGAGGYTF

j_gene: TRBJ2-6
d_gene: TRBD1
v_gene: TRBV5-1
abundance: NA
CDR3nt: TGCGCCAGCAGCGAACAGGGGTCTGGGGCCAACGTCCTGACTTTC
CDR3aa: CASSEQGSGANVLTF

j_gene: TRBJ2-7
d_gene: TRBD2
v_gene: TRBV11-2
abundance: NA
CDR3nt: TGTGCCAGCAGCTTAGAGGGACTAGCGGGACTCGAGCAGTACTTC
CDR3aa: CASSLEGLAGLEQYF

j_gene: TRBJ1-1
d_gene: NA
v_gene: TRBV28
abundance: NA
CDR3nt: TGTGCCAGCAGTCCCACGGGGGGTCGTAAGCGGGACACTGAAGCTTTCTTT
CDR3aa: CASSPTGGRKRDTEAFF

j_gene: TRBJ1-4
d_gene: NA
v_gene: TRBV5-1
abundance: NA
CDR3nt: TGCGCCAGCAGCTTGCCCGGGGCTGAAAAACTGTTTTTT
CDR3aa: CASSLPGAEKLFF

j_gene: TRBJ2-7
d_gene: NA
v_gene: TRBV9
abundance: NA
CDR3nt: TGTGCCAGCAGCGTAGGAGGGGAGGTCCCCTACGAGCAGTACTTC
CDR3aa: CASSVGGEVPYEQYF

j_gene: TRBJ2-5
d_gene: NA
v_gene: TRBV18
abundance: NA
CDR3nt: TGTGCCAGCTCACCACCCGAAGAGACCCAGTACTTC
CDR3aa: CASSPPEETQYF

j_gene: TRBJ2-2
d_gene: TRBD1
v_gene: TRBV5-4
abundance: NA
CDR3nt: TGTGCCAGCAGCTTTGGACAGGGAATTAACACCGGGGAGCTGTTTTTT
CDR3aa: CASSFGQGINTGELFF

j_gene: TRBJ2-7
d_gene: NA
v_gene: TRBV5-1
abundance: NA
CDR3nt: TGCGCCAGCAGCTTCCAGGGCGACTTTACCGAGCAGTACTTC
CDR3aa: CASSFQGDFTEQYF

j_gene: TRBJ2-4
d_gene: NA
v_gene: TRBV2
abundance: NA
CDR3nt: TGTGCCAGCAGTGAATTTGAGTCAGCAAACATTCAGTACTTC
CDR3aa: CASSEFESANIQYF

j_gene: TRBJ1-2
d_gene: TRBD1
v_gene: TRBV19
abundance: NA
CDR3nt: TGTGCCAGTACGGGACAGAACCTATTGCGCGGCTACACCTTC
CDR3aa: CASTGQNLLRGYTF

j_gene: TRBJ2-7
d_gene: NA
v_gene: TRBV29-1
abundance: once
CDR3nt: TGCAGCGTTGCCGGGACCCAGTCCTACGAGCAGTACTTC
CDR3aa: CSVAGTQSYEQYF

j_gene: TRBJ2-1
d_gene: TRBD1
v_gene: TRBV28
abundance: NA
CDR3nt: TGTGCCAGCAGTACGGGACAGGGGGCATACAATGAGCAGTTCTTC
CDR3aa: CASSTGQGAYNEQFF

j_gene: TRBJ1-1
d_gene: NA
v_gene: TRBV10-2
abundance: few
CDR3nt: TGCGCCAGCAGCCAGAGGGCTGAAGCTTTCTTT
CDR3aa: CASSQRAEAFF

j_gene: TRBJ2-1
d_gene: TRBD2
v_gene: TRBV28
abundance: NA
CDR3nt: TGTGCCAGCAGTTCCTACGAGGCGGGAGCTTACAATGAGCAGTTCTTC
CDR3aa: CASSSYEAGAYNEQFF

j_gene: TRBJ2-4
d_gene: NA
v_gene: TRBV15
abundance: once
CDR3nt: TGTGCCACCAGCAGAGCCACCAAAAACATTCAGTACTTC
CDR3aa: CATSRATKNIQYF

j_gene: TRBJ2-5
d_gene: TRBD2
v_gene: TRBV14
abundance: NA
CDR3nt: TGTGCCAGCAGCCATTATCTAGCGGGAAGCGCGGAGACCCAGTACTTC
CDR3aa: CASSHYLAGSAETQYF

j_gene: TRBJ2-2
d_gene: TRBD2
v_gene: TRBV7-2
abundance: NA
CDR3nt: TGTGCCAGCAGCCCTGTAGGCCTAGCGGGATATACCGGGGAGCTGTTTTTT
CDR3aa: CASSPVGLAGYTGELFF

j_gene: TRBJ1-4
d_gene: NA
v_gene: TRBV18
abundance: NA
CDR3nt: TGTGCCAGCTCACCGGTAGCAGCCGTGTATAATGAAAAACTGTTTTTT
CDR3aa: CASSPVAAVYNEKLFF

j_gene: TRBJ2-1
d_gene: NA
v_gene: TRBV4-3
abundance: NA
CDR3nt: TGCGCCAGCAGCCAAGGGGTCCATAAAGACACGGCACCGAGGCGGTTCTTC
CDR3aa: CASSQGVHKDTAPRRFF

j_gene: TRBJ2-6
d_gene: TRBD1
v_gene: TRBV7-9
abundance: NA
CDR3nt: TGTGCCAGCAGCTTACGGACAGGGGGAGGCTCTGGGGCCAACGTCCTGACTTTC
CDR3aa: CASSLRTGGGSGANVLTF

j_gene: TRBJ2-7
d_gene: NA
v_gene: TRBV5-1
abundance: once
CDR3nt: TGCGCCAGCAGCTTGGCGGAGGCAACCTACGAGCAGTACTTC
CDR3aa: CASSLAEATYEQYF

j_gene: TRBJ2-7
d_gene: NA
v_gene: TRBV11-2
abundance: NA
CDR3nt: TGTGCCAGCAGCTCGGCAGGGACCTACGAGCAGTACTTC
CDR3aa: CASSSAGTYEQYF

j_gene: TRBJ2-7
d_gene: TRBD1
v_gene: TRBV18
abundance: NA
CDR3nt: TGTGCCAGCTCACAGGGACAGGATTACGAGCAGTACTTC
CDR3aa: CASSQGQDYEQYF

j_gene: TRBJ2-2
d_gene: TRBD1
v_gene: TRBV9
abundance: NA
CDR3nt: TGTGCCAGCAGCGTAGCGACAGGGAGGGAGCTGTTTTTT
CDR3aa: CASSVATGRELFF

j_gene: TRBJ1-2
d_gene: NA
v_gene: TRBV5-8
abundance: once
CDR3nt: TGTGCCAGCAGCTTGGCCGCGGGTTTTTATGGCTACACCTTC
CDR3aa: CASSLAAGFYGYTF